This passage covers 10 T cell receptor beta chains from one sample sequenced in a study of T cell repertoires in cytomegalovirus infection. These TCRs' antigens remain unknown. TCRdb reanalysed the reads using MiXCR and keeps one entry per CDR3 protein. Found here are some 350,000 distinct CDR3 sequences, 29% of them singletons; the top ten hold 15% to 25%. This sample comprised cultured PBMCs, obtained from culture after CMV antigen stimulation. These receptors came from a human donor in good health (CMV status not recorded). Some clones in this sample may be carry-over from other donors' samples.

The J gene is TRBJ1-1, the V gene TRBV3-1; no clear D. The germline V gene has CDR1 LGHDT and CDR2 YNNKEL (reference sequence). Trimming took off 2 bases at V and 2 bases at J, with 6 bases between the two ends. The CDR3 is 13 residues long. CDR3 sequence (DNA): TGTGCCAGCAGCCAAAGTCCTAACACTGAAGCTTTCTTT. It is translated as CASSQSPNTEAFF.

The chain couples TRBV28 to TRBJ2-7, with 11 bases aligning to TRBD1. Germline assignment: CDR1 MDHEN and CDR2 SYDVKM. With V trimmed by 2 bases and J by 2 bases, 5 bases remained unmatched. This CDR3 region has 16 residues. Written as DNA, the CDR3 is TGTGCCAGCAGTTTAAGGGGACAGGGGGGCACCTACGAGCAGTACTTC. This sequence encodes CASSLRGQGGTYEQYF. The entire variable domain, with the rest obtained from reference TRBV28 and TRBJ2-7, is as follows: DVKVTQSSRYLVKRTGEKVFLECVQDMDHENMFWYRQDPGLGLRLIYFSYDVKMKEKGDIPEGYSVSREKKERFSLILESASTNQTSMYLCASSLRGQGGTYEQYFGPGTRLTVT.

This clonotype was seen repeatedly, ten times or more. The chain joins TRBV7-8 to TRBJ2-6; 9 bases line up with TRBD1. The germline CDR1 and CDR2 sequences are SGHVS and FQNEAQ. The CDR3 covers 17 residues. Losses at the gene ends were 6 bases for V and 0 bases for J; bases not matched to a gene: 6. The CDR3 is CASRIRDRASGANVLTF. The CDR3, as DNA: TGTGCCAGCAGGATCCGGGACAGGGCCTCTGGGGCCAACGTCCTGACTTTC.

Only a few counts were recorded for this clonotype. The chain is built from TRBV12-3 or TRBV12-4 and TRBJ1-2, with no clear D. The CDR3 spans 15 residues. Trimming left V 3 bases short and J 0 bases short, with 11 bases between. The CDR3 DNA reads TGTGCCAGCAGTTTGGGTCAGGTCGCTAACTATGGCTACACCTTC. Its translation is CASSLGQVANYGYTF.

The CDR3 region has the DNA TGCAGTGCTAAGGCTGCGGGCACAGATACGCAGTATTTT. Protein product: CSAKAAGTDTQYF. This chain links TRBV20-1 with TRBJ2-3; D is uncertain. The CDR3 has 13 residues. Trimming cost V 4 bases and J 1 base, with 9 bases left between them. Germline lookup yields CDR1 DFQATT and CDR2 SNEGSKA (reference sequence).

This sequence joins TRBV6-8 and TRBJ1-2, with D possibly matching TRBD1 (5 bases). The length of the CDR3 is 15 residues. Trimming took 10 bases from V and 1 from J, leaving 19 bases between them. Germline assignment: CDR1 MNHGY and CDR2 SAAAGT. CDR3 sequence (DNA): TGTGCCACGTTACGCTCAGGGAATCTTAACTATGGCTACACCTTC. Residues: CATLRSGNLNYGYTF.

The chain carries TRBV15 and TRBJ2-7; 7 bases map to TRBD1. CDR1 and CDR2 (germline): LNHNV, YYDKDF (reference sequence). With 5 bases clipped from V and 0 bases from J, the junction kept 7 bases outside the gene matches. This CDR3 has 15 residues. CDR3 region: CATSGRDRSSYEQYF. In DNA, the CDR3 is TGTGCCACCAGCGGCCGGGACAGAAGCTCCTACGAGCAGTACTTC.

This clonotype occurred a few times. The chain has TRBV7-8 and TRBJ2-3; 8 bases agree with TRBD2. This CDR3 has 16 amino acids. The germline gives CDR1 SGHVS, CDR2 FQNEAQ. The trim removed 7 bases at V and 6 bases at J, leaving 15 bases unmatched. The CDR3 here is CASTLGIAGPGDTQYF. The CDR3 bases are TGTGCCAGCACCCTAGGAATAGCGGGGCCTGGGGATACGCAGTATTTT.

This rearrangement joins TRBV28 to TRBJ2-7; possible D gene TRBD2, 6 bases. The CDR3 sequence is 14 residues long. Deletions cut 7 bases from V and 7 bases from J, with 20 bases between. The germline CDR1 and CDR2 sequences are MDHEN and SYDVKM. The CDR3 loop is CASTQLDMGGEQYF. The CDR3 bases are TGTGCCAGCACCCAATTGGATATGGGGGGTGAGCAGTACTTC.

The rearrangement uses TRBV27 and TRBJ2-7, with TRBD2 matching over 11 bases. V gave up 2 bases and J gave up 0 bases; unmatched junction bases: 9. CDR1 and CDR2 from the germline V gene are MNHEY and SMNVEV (reference sequence). The CDR3 is 18 amino acids. The CDR3 spells CASSLRSSGGRFSYEQYF. The CDR3, as DNA: TGTGCCAGCAGTTTAAGGTCTAGCGGGGGGCGCTTCTCCTACGAGCAGTACTTC.